The next 23 T cell receptor beta chains were all read from a single sample in a study of yellow fever vaccine responses in identical twins. MiXCR, applied by TCRdb to the RT-PCR reads, yields one record per CDR3 protein. The table has tens of thousands of distinct CDR3 sequences, 77% seen once. Specimen: T cells from blood (PBMCs), unsorted or a sorted subset (not recorded which), collected before or after yellow fever vaccination (not recorded which). These receptors came from a woman between 18 and 29 years old who received the yellow fever vaccine.

The chain combines TRBV20-1 with TRBJ2-1; a weak D match, TRBD1 (5 bases). Germline CDR1 is DFQATT and CDR2 is SNEGSKA (reference sequence). The V gene lost 3 bases and the J gene lost 0 bases, with 9 bases spanning the gap. The CDR3 consists of 14 residues. For the CDR3, the DNA is TGCAGTGCTAGGACTGACAGCTCCTACAATGAGCAGTTCTTC. Protein: CSARTDSSYNEQFF.

The chain links TRBV7-9 to TRBJ1-2; TRBD1 aligns across 10 bases. CDR3 size: 14 residues. Germline-derived CDR1 and CDR2 are SEHNR and FQNEAQ (reference sequence). The V and J ends lost 4 bases and 7 bases, in that order; junction bases with no gene match: 6. CDR3 in DNA: TGTGCCAGCAGCTCCCGGGACAGGGGCAGTGGCTACACCTTC. It encodes CASSSRDRGSGYTF.

The chain has TRBV29-1 and TRBJ2-7; possibly TRBD1 for D (6 bases). The V end was cut by 4 bases, the J end by 4 bases, with 14 bases between. Germline assignment: CDR1 SQVTM and CDR2 ANQGSEA. The CDR3 runs 13 residues. This chain's CDR3 is CSVGFGTSYEQYF. The CDR3, as DNA: TGCAGCGTTGGTTTTGGGACAAGTTACGAGCAGTACTTC.

In DNA form, the CDR3 reads TGTGCCAGCAGCTTCGTAGCGTACCAAGAGACCCAGTACTTC. It encodes CASSFVAYQETQYF. V and J are TRBV11-3 and TRBJ2-5, with TRBD2 as a possible D gene (5 bases). Germline loops: CDR1 SGHNT, CDR2 YENEEA. This CDR3 comprises 14 residues. The germline V and J ends were trimmed by 3 bases and 0 bases, with 8 bases remaining between them.

This clonotype showed up just a few times. The J gene is TRBJ2-3, the V gene TRBV10-3; the D gene is possibly TRBD1 (5 bases). Trimming pared 3 bases from V and 6 bases from J, leaving 7 bases between. The CDR3 totals 12 residues. Germline V gives CDR1 ENHRY, CDR2 SYGVKD. This CDR3 is CAISDKGDTQYF. The CDR3 region has the DNA TGTGCCATCAGTGATAAGGGGGATACGCAGTATTTT.

The DNA of the CDR3 is TGTGCCAGCAGCCAGGAGCCAGACACTAACTATGGCTACACCTTC. This gives the protein CASSQEPDTNYGYTF. The J gene is TRBJ1-2, the V gene TRBV14, with no clear D. In germline, CDR1 is SGHDN, CDR2 FVKESK. Trimming left V 3 bases short and J 0 bases short, with 11 bases between. The CDR3 runs to 15 residues.

This clonotype was recorded only once. The chain carries TRBV3-1 and TRBJ1-1; D is unresolved. This CDR3 is built from 11 residues. Germline V gene sequence: CDR1 LGHDT, CDR2 YNNKEL (reference sequence). V was cut by 4 bases and J by 6 bases, with 6 bases left in between. The CDR3 is CASSRGPEAFF. In DNA form, the CDR3 reads TGTGCCAGCAGCCGAGGGCCTGAAGCTTTCTTT.

This clonotype has a handful of counts. This chain uses TRBV6-5 with TRBJ1-2; unclear D gene. CDR3 length equals 15 residues. Germline V gene sequence: CDR1 MNHEY, CDR2 SVGAGI. With 3 bases removed from V and 2 bases from J, the gap between germline ends came to 13 bases. The DNA for the CDR3 is TGTGCCAGCAGTTATTCGCCGACGGGCAACTATGGCTACACCTTC. It codes for CASSYSPTGNYGYTF.

The chain uses TRBV20-1 and TRBJ2-5; D is possibly TRBD1 (5 bases). CDR3 length: 12 residues. V was pared by 6 bases and J by 5 bases, with 13 bases between. CDR1 and CDR2 from the germline V gene are DFQATT and SNEGSKA (reference sequence). The CDR3 coding sequence is TGCAGTGCCGGGCTGAAGGGGGAGACCCAGTACTTC. Amino acids: CSAGLKGETQYF.

The chain joins TRBV12-5 to TRBJ1-6; TRBD1 matches at 10 bases. V dropped 0 bases and J dropped 10; count of bases not matched to a gene: 9. Per germline, CDR1 LGHNT and CDR2 FRNRAP. The CDR3 extends over 17 amino acids. The DNA of the CDR3 is TGTGCTAGTGGTTTGGTCACCGGGACAGGGGCGCAATCACCCCTCCACTTT. As protein: CASGLVTGTGAQSPLHF.

The chain has TRBV2 and TRBJ1-6; tentatively, D is TRBD1 (5 bases). Looked up from germline, CDR1 is SNHLY and CDR2 is FYNNEI. This CDR3 is 14 amino acids long. V was shortened by 2 bases and J by 7 bases, with 9 bases between the two germline ends. CDR3 DNA: TGTGCCAGCAGTGAACAGGGCGCAAATTCACCCCTCCACTTT. Encoded protein: CASSEQGANSPLHF.

The chain uses TRBV13 and TRBJ2-3, with 9 bases fitting TRBD2. This CDR3 spans 16 amino acids. Germline lookup yields CDR1 PRHDT and CDR2 FYEKMQ (reference sequence). The V segment lost 3 bases and the J segment 5 bases; nucleotides outside the gene matches: 9. CDR3 DNA: TGTGCCAGCAGCTTCCCCCGCGGGGGGGCTATAGATACGCAGTATTTT. This translates into CASSFPRGGAIDTQYF.

This clonotype has a handful of counts. The gene calls are TRBV20-1 and TRBJ2-5, with 9 bases fitting TRBD2. V shed 7 bases and J 5 bases; nucleotides not matched to a gene: 8. CDR1 is DFQATT, CDR2 SNEGSKA, per germline (reference sequence). The CDR3 runs 13 residues. The CDR3 is CSEQRGVTETQYF. The CDR3 DNA sequence: TGCAGTGAACAGCGGGGGGTTACGGAGACCCAGTACTTC.

This clonotype was counted once. In DNA form, the CDR3 reads TGTGCCACCAGCAGAGATCGGGGGCAGGGATGGGATACGCAGTATTTT. It encodes CATSRDRGQGWDTQYF. V is TRBV15 and J is TRBJ2-3, with D perhaps assigned TRBD1 or TRBD2 (6 bases each). Trimming removed 0 bases from V and 6 bases from J, with 16 bases in between. The CDR3 is made up of 16 amino acids. CDR1 is LNHNV, CDR2 YYDKDF, per germline (reference sequence).

About this clonotype itself: The DNA is omitted, as the CDR3 cannot be located on it reliably, and the CDR3 follows TCRdb's listing. The chain joins TRBV23-1 to TRBJ2-2; no DNA check was done on the table's D call, TRBD2. TRBV23-1 qualifies as an ORF whose function is uncertain. From its first to its last residue, the CDR3 has 18 amino acids. The CDR3 sequence is CASSQSGPTMGKPGSCFF.

This clonotype was detected only a few times. This chain joins TRBV7-2 and TRBJ2-2, with unresolved D. V gave up 5 bases and J gave up 8 bases, with 9 bases separating them. This CDR3 contains 12 residues. The germline V gene encodes CDR1 SGHTA and CDR2 FQGNSA. CDR3 bases: TGTGCCAGCAGCCATGACTTGGGGGAGCTGTTTTTT. Its translation: CASSHDLGELFF.

There are a few counts of this clonotype. This chain uses TRBV10-3 with TRBJ2-7; no definite D call. In germline, CDR1 is ENHRY, CDR2 SYGVKD. The CDR3 is 12 residues long. V lost 2 bases and J lost 4, with 6 bases in between. The chain's CDR3 is CAISERVYEQYF. The CDR3 DNA follows: TGTGCCATCAGTGAGAGGGTATACGAGCAGTACTTC.

There are a few counts of this clonotype. This chain joins TRBV29-1 and TRBJ1-1, with D hard to call. CDR3 size: 12 residues. Trimming stripped 5 bases from V and 6 bases from J, with 13 bases between. Germline V lookup: CDR1 SQVTM, CDR2 ANQGSEA. CDR3 bases: TGCAGCGTTATCGAGAGGGTCGCTGAAGCTTTCTTT. Translation: CSVIERVAEAFF.

This clonotype has just a few counts. The genes are TRBV6-5 and TRBJ2-7; tentatively, D is TRBD2 (6 bases). The CDR3 is made up of 15 amino acids. Germline CDR1 is MNHEY and CDR2 is SVGAGI. V was clipped by 2 bases and J by 3 bases, with 14 bases between them. This chain's CDR3 is CASSYAGGTGYEQYF. CDR3 nucleotides: TGTGCCAGCAGTTACGCGGGCGGGACGGGCTACGAGCAGTACTTC.

Comments on this clonotype: The germline gene is not matched at one end of the junction; a read error may be the cause. This chain connects TRBV28 to TRBJ1-1; D unclear. Germline V gives CDR1 MDHEN, CDR2 SYDVKM. This CDR3 has 13 residues. The CDR3: CARSSTAAAEAFF. DNA for the CDR3: TGTGCCAGAAGTTCCACCGCGGCTGCTGAAGCCTTCTTT.

The CDR3 spells CASRHRQTSERSQFF. CDR3 DNA sequence: TGTGCCAGCAGGCATCGTCAGACTAGCGAGAGATCGCAGTTCTTC. The rearrangement uses TRBV4-2 and TRBJ2-1, with TRBD2 matching over 8 bases. Germline trimming cut 6 bases from V and 12 bases from J; bases unmatched to any gene: 16. The germline CDR1 and CDR2 sequences are LGHNA and YNFKEQ. This CDR3 contains 15 residues.

This clonotype was recorded only once. The chain carries TRBV20-1 and TRBJ2-5; the D is unclear. Trimming cost V 0 bases and J 5 bases, with 19 bases left between them. The CDR3 runs 16 residues. Germline V gene data show CDR1 as DFQATT and CDR2 as SNEGSKA (reference sequence). The CDR3 DNA reads as TGCAGTGCTAGAGATAGCCCTCCGATAGTGGGGGAGACCCAGTACTTC. It is translated as CSARDSPPIVGETQYF.

The genes are TRBV11-2 and TRBJ1-5; D is undetermined. The CDR3 consists of 15 residues. Germline V gene data show CDR1 as SGHAT and CDR2 as FQNNGV. V dropped 0 bases and J dropped 4 bases, with 10 bases sitting between them. In DNA form, the CDR3 reads TGTGCCAGCAGCTTAGACAGCTATCTAAATCAGCCCCAGCATTTT. Translated, it gives CASSLDSYLNQPQHF.